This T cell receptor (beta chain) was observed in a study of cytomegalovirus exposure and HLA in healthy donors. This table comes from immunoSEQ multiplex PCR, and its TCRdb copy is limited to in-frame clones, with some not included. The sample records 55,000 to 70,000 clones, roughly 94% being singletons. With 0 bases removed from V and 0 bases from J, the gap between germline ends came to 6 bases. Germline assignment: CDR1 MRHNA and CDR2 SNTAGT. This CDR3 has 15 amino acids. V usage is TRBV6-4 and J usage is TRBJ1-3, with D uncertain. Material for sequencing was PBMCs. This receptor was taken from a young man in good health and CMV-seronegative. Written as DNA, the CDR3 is TGTGCCAGCAGTGACTCTTCCGGCTCTGGAAACACCATATATTTT. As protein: CASSDSSGSGNTIYF.